The rows below give T cell receptor beta chains drawn from one sample of a study of blood T cell repertoires in COVID-19. Clones were sequenced by immunoSEQ multiplex PCR, and TCRdb holds only the in-frame ones, with some missing. The data contain 230,000 or so clones, about 79% of them singletons. Sequenced sample: peripheral blood. The receptors were sampled from a man aged 35 to 55 who had recovered from COVID-19. CDR3s include the opening cysteine and the closing phenylalanine or tryptophan. The D gene is left open where the match is weak. The listing skips clone size in some rows; elsewhere it reads once, few, many or a size class.

>NA|TRBV9|NA|TRBJ2-2
TGTGCCAGCAGCGTAGCTAGCGGGGAGCTGTTTTTT
CASSVASGELFF
>NA|TRBV30|NA|TRBJ1-3
TGTGCCTGGAGAAACAGGGAGAGGACTGGAAACACCATATATTTT
CAWRNRERTGNTIYF
>NA|TRBV5-5|NA|TRBJ1-2
TGTGCCAGCAGCTTGATGACAGTAGCTAACTATGGCTACACCTTC
CASSLMTVANYGYTF
>NA|TRBV11-3|TRBD2|TRBJ2-3
TGTGCCAGCAGCCCCCAAGGGCCGAGGACTAGCGGGCGGCGCACAGATACGCAGTATTTT
CASSPQGPRTSGRRTDTQYF
>NA|TRBV7-2|TRBD2|TRBJ2-7
TGTGCCAGCAGCGCGACTAGCGGGAGGCTCTACGAGCAGTACTTC
CASSATSGRLYEQYF
>NA|TRBV7-2|NA|TRBJ1-5
TGTGCCAGCAGCTTTAGTGCTGTCAATCAGCCCCAGCATTTT
CASSFSAVNQPQHF
>once|TRBV6-5|TRBD1|TRBJ2-2
TGTGCCAGCTCCCATAACAGGGGTAACACCGGGGAGCTGTTTTTT
CASSHNRGNTGELFF
>NA|TRBV19|TRBD2|TRBJ2-5
TGTGCCAGTAGGCCCTTTGCGGCGGGAGGAGGGAAGACCCAGTACTTC
CASRPFAAGGGKTQYF
>NA|TRBV25-1|TRBD1|TRBJ1-4
TGTGCCAGCAGTGAATTGGGGACAGGGGAGAATGAAAAACTGTTTTTT
CASSELGTGENEKLFF
>NA|TRBV27|NA|TRBJ1-2
TGTGCCAGCAGTTTGAGAGGGAACTATGGCTACACCTTC
CASSLRGNYGYTF
>few|TRBV15|NA|TRBJ1-6
TGTGCCACCAGCAGAGCGTGGGACGGGGGTTCACCCCTCCACTTT
CATSRAWDGGSPLHF
>few|TRBV12-3/TRBV12-4|NA|TRBJ1-5
TGTGCCAGCAGTGTGGCAGGGAATCAGCCCCAGCATTTT
CASSVAGNQPQHF
>NA|TRBV5-4|TRBD2|TRBJ2-5
TGTGCCAGCAGACACCGGACTAGCCTGGAGACCCAGTACTTC
CASRHRTSLETQYF
>NA|TRBV11-3|TRBD1|TRBJ2-3
TGTGCCAGCAGTGTGGGACAGACTAGCACAGATACGCAGTATTTT
CASSVGQTSTDTQYF
>NA|TRBV2|NA|TRBJ2-3
TGTGCCAGCAGTGAAGGACAGATTCTCACAGATACGCAGTATTTT
CASSEGQILTDTQYF
>NA|TRBV19|NA|TRBJ2-2
TGTGCCAGTAGAACGGGGGGCGATAGGACCGGGGAGCTGTTTTTT
CASRTGGDRTGELFF
>NA|TRBV19|NA|TRBJ2-5
TGTGCCAGTAGCGGGAGGGGGCTGAAGGAGACCCAGTACTTC
CASSGRGLKETQYF
>NA|TRBV19|NA|TRBJ1-5
TGTGCCAGTAGTATAGACGACAGGACAAATCAGCCCCAGCATTTT
CASSIDDRTNQPQHF
>once|TRBV28|TRBD2|TRBJ2-5
TGTGCCAGCAGAAAGCGGGCTAGCGGGATCCAAGAGACCCAGTACTTC
CASRKRASGIQETQYF
>NA|TRBV19|NA|TRBJ1-2
TGTGCCAGTAGTGCCCTACAGGGTCCCAGGCCCTATGGCTACACCTTC
CASSALQGPRPYGYTF
>NA|TRBV18|NA|TRBJ1-3
TGTGCCAGCAAGACCGGCGGGAACACCATATATTTT
CASKTGGNTIYF
>NA|TRBV7-2|TRBD1|TRBJ1-6
TGTGCCAGCAGCCTATCCCCCGGGACAGGCTCTTCACCCCTCCACTTT
CASSLSPGTGSSPLHF
>NA|TRBV30|NA|TRBJ1-5
TGTGCCTGGACAGACTCCGGCAATCAGCCCCAGCATTTT
CAWTDSGNQPQHF
>NA|TRBV7-2|TRBD1|TRBJ1-2
TGTGCCAGCAGCCCCCCACGGACAGGAGGAAGAGGTGGCTACACCTTC
CASSPPRTGGRGGYTF
>NA|TRBV4-1|NA|TRBJ2-3
TGCGCCAGCAGCTTACAGGGTAGGTCGGATACGCAGTATTTT
CASSLQGRSDTQYF
>NA|TRBV6-2/TRBV6-3|NA|TRBJ1-4
TGTGCCAGCAGCCCTCTCTACAGGGCGAACGAAAAACTGTTTTTT
CASSPLYRANEKLFF
>NA|TRBV5-1|TRBD1|TRBJ2-3
TGCGCCAGCAGCTCCGGGACAGAGATAAGCACAGATACGCAGTATTTT
CASSSGTEISTDTQYF
>NA|TRBV6-2/TRBV6-3|TRBD1|TRBJ2-7
TGTGCCAGCAGTTACGGGAAGGGACAGGTAATTAACGAGCAGTACTTC
CASSYGKGQVINEQYF
>NA|TRBV4-2|TRBD1|TRBJ2-7
TGTGCCAGCAGCCAACCGGGACAGGGGAAATACGAGCAGTACTTC
CASSQPGQGKYEQYF
>NA|TRBV29-1|TRBD1|TRBJ2-1
TGCAGCGCCTTACCGGGACAGGGTATTTACAATGAGCAGTTCTTC
CSALPGQGIYNEQFF
>NA|TRBV18|TRBD2|TRBJ2-3
TGTGCCAGCTCACCACCCCTCGGACTAGCGGGAGGGGGCACAGATACGCAGTATTTT
CASSPPLGLAGGGTDTQYF
>once|TRBV5-1|TRBD2|TRBJ2-5
TGCGCCAGCAGCCTAGCGGGAGTAGAGGGCCAAGAGACCCAGTACTTC
CASSLAGVEGQETQYF
>NA|TRBV19|NA|TRBJ1-1
TGTGCCAGTAGGCTCGGAGGAGCCATGAACACTGAAGCTTTCTTT
CASRLGGAMNTEAFF
>NA|TRBV6-5|NA|TRBJ1-2
TGTGCCAGCAGTTACAGTCGAGGGGGGGCGGACGGCTACACCTTC
CASSYSRGGADGYTF
>NA|TRBV10-1|NA|TRBJ2-1
TGCGCCAGCAGTGAAGTAATAGGGAGCTCCTACAATGAGCAGTTCTTC
CASSEVIGSSYNEQFF
>NA|TRBV19|NA|TRBJ1-5
TGTGCCAGTAGTATATCCCGTGGCGGTAGCAATCAGCCCCAGCATTTT
CASSISRGGSNQPQHF
>NA|TRBV6-5|NA|TRBJ1-3
TGTGCCAGCAGTTCGGCGGTTGGCAACACCATATATTTT
CASSSAVGNTIYF
>NA|TRBV6-2/TRBV6-3|NA|TRBJ2-3
TGTGCCAGCAGCAGGGGCTTCACAGATACGCAGTATTTT
CASSRGFTDTQYF
>NA|TRBV9|NA|TRBJ2-1
TGTGCCAGCAGCGTAGGTAGTCGAGGGAACAATGAGCAGTTCTTC
CASSVGSRGNNEQFF
>NA|TRBV5-4|TRBD2|TRBJ2-7
TGTGCCAGCAGCTTTGAGGTTGGCGCGGGAGGGAGGGTCGAGCAGTACTTC
CASSFEVGAGGRVEQYF
>NA|TRBV10-1|TRBD1|TRBJ1-1
TGCGCCAGCAGTGAGGACAGGGACACTGAAGCTTTCTTT
CASSEDRDTEAFF